This T cell receptor (beta chain) was recovered during a study of blood T cells in healthy people across ages. Then a second PCR, running about 6 to 12 cycles, was carried out with a sample-barcoded 5' primer and a J-beta primer mix. TCRdb used MiXCR to reprocess the 5' RACE reads, holding one entry per CDR3 protein. The sample carries 1.5 million to 2 million distinct CDR3 sequences, 40% to 55% recorded once. Germline-derived CDR1 and CDR2 are SGHRS and YFSETQ. The CDR3 extends over 14 amino acids. Germline trimming cut 7 bases from V and 8 bases from J; bases unmatched to any gene: 8. The rearrangement links TRBV5-1 to TRBJ1-6; 8 nucleotides line up with TRBD1. This TCR came from a woman in her forties in good health. Sequencing input: blood. In DNA form, the CDR3 reads TGCGCCAGCGCGACAGGGGACAACGATTCACCCCTCCACTTT. It yields the protein CASATGDNDSPLHF. Full variable domain (missing parts from reference TRBV5-1 and TRBJ1-6): KAGVTQTPRYLIKTRGQQVTLSCSPISGHRSVSWYQQTPGQGLQFLFEYFSETQRNKGNFPGRFSGRQFSNSRSEMNVSTLELGDSALYLCASATGDNDSPLHFGNGTRLTVT.